Described below is a single T cell receptor beta chain sequence and its context. The data belong to a study of blood T cell repertoires in COVID-19. TCRdb's copy holds only in-frame clones and misses some; the assay was immunoSEQ multiplex PCR. The sample has about 230,000 clones; over 70% are singletons. Trimming shortened V by 2 bases and J by 2 bases, and 11 bases separated the two germline ends. CDR3 length: 15 amino acids. Per the germline V gene, CDR1 is KGHSH and CDR2 is LQKENI. The V call is TRBV18, the J call TRBJ2-3, with D possibly TRBD1 on 6 matching bases. The sequence derives from a man between 35 and 55 years old with active or convalescent COVID-19. The source material was peripheral blood. The CDR3: CASSPSGHLTDTQYF. DNA for the CDR3: TGTGCCAGCTCACCATCGGGACATCTCACAGATACGCAGTATTTT.